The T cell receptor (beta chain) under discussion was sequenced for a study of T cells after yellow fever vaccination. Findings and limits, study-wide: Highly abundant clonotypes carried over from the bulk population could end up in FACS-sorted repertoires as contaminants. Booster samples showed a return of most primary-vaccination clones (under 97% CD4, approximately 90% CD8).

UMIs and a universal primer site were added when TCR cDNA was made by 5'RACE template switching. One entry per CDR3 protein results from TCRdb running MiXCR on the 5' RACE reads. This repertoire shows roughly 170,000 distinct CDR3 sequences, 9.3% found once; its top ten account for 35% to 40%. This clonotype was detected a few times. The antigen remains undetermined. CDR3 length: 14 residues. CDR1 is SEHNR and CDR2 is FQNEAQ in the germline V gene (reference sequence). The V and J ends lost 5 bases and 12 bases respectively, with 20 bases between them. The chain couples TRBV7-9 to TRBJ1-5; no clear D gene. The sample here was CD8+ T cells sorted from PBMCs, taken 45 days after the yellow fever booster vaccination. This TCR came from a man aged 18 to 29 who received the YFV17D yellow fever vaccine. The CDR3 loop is CASSHGGGLAGQHF. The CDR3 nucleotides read TGTGCCAGCAGCCACGGCGGTGGTCTAGCAGGCCAGCATTTT. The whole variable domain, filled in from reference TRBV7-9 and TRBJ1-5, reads DTGVSQNPRHKITKRGQNVTFRCDPISEHNRLYWYRQTLGQGPEFLTYFQNEAQLEKSRLLSDRFSAERPKGSFSTLEIQRTEQGDSAMYLCASSHGGGLAGQHFGDGTRLSIL.